The 18 T cell receptor beta chains presented below share a single source sample, sequenced in a study of siplizumab effects on memory and regulatory T cells. Some clones are missing from TCRdb's copy, which holds only in-frame ones; the method was immunoSEQ multiplex PCR. This sample has about 100,000 clones, with about 91% found just once. Sequencing was done on a sample of CD4+ T cells sorted from blood. The receptor set was obtained from a human donor in good health. Some clones in this sample may be carry-over from other donors' samples.

This clone appeared a few times. The J gene is TRBJ2-1, the V gene TRBV7-8; possible D gene TRBD1, 6 bases. The CDR3 runs 15 residues. V dropped 5 bases and J dropped 2 bases, with 13 bases sitting between them. Germline CDR1 is SGHVS and CDR2 is FQNEAQ. The chain's CDR3 is CASSTYRVPYNEQFF. As DNA, the CDR3 is TGTGCCAGCAGCACGTACAGGGTTCCCTACAATGAGCAGTTCTTC.

This chain links TRBV2 with TRBJ2-7; no reliable D call. V lost 7 bases to trimming and J lost 6 bases, with 16 bases between them. Germline-derived CDR1 and CDR2 are SNHLY and FYNNEI. The CDR3 runs 13 residues. For the CDR3, the DNA is TGTGCCAGCAAACTCCCAAACAAGGGCGAGCAGTACTTC. This sequence encodes CASKLPNKGEQYF.

The chain carries TRBV4-2 and TRBJ2-1; 10 nucleotides align to TRBD2. This CDR3 has 14 residues. Per the germline V gene, CDR1 is LGHNA and CDR2 is YNFKEQ. V was pared by 5 bases and J by 6 bases, with 4 bases of the junction left unmatched. DNA for the CDR3: TGTGCCAGCAGCAGGCTAGCGGGGGTCAATGAGCAGTTCTTC. This translates into CASSRLAGVNEQFF.

The chain employs TRBV27 and TRBJ2-5, with 12 positions matching TRBD1. V lost 5 bases and J lost 5; bases outside the gene matches: 12. CDR3 length: 17 residues. From germline, CDR1 is MNHEY and CDR2 SMNVEV (reference sequence). CDR3 residues: CASSPGWGTGGDETQYF. CDR3 in DNA: TGTGCCAGCAGTCCAGGTTGGGGGACAGGGGGCGATGAGACCCAGTACTTC.

This chain connects TRBV19 to TRBJ1-3, with D perhaps TRBD1 (5 bases). CDR3 length: 17 amino acids. V lost 3 bases, J lost 0 bases, and 15 bases lay in between. Germline CDR1 is LNHDA and CDR2 is SQIVND (reference sequence). DNA for the CDR3: TGTGCCAGTAGTATGTCCCGGCCGGGACTCTCTGGAAACACCATATATTTT. Protein sequence: CASSMSRPGLSGNTIYF.

The chain couples TRBV27 to TRBJ2-3, with D perhaps matching TRBD1 or TRBD2 (6 bases each). The V end was cut by 5 bases, the J end by 0 bases, with 15 bases between. This CDR3 contains 16 residues. Germline CDR1 is MNHEY and CDR2 is SMNVEV (reference sequence). CDR3 in amino acids: CASSPPAGTSTDTQYF. The CDR3 DNA is TGTGCCAGCAGTCCTCCGGCGGGGACAAGCACAGATACGCAGTATTTT.

The chain combines TRBV19 with TRBJ2-5; 13 bases align to TRBD2. The CDR3 runs 15 residues. Trimming at V came to 3 bases and at J to 3 bases, leaving 1 base not matched to a gene. Germline V gene lookup returns CDR1 LNHDA and CDR2 SQIVND (reference sequence). DNA of the CDR3: TGTGCCAGTAGTATGGGACTAGCGGGGAAAGAGACCCAGTACTTC. This sequence encodes CASSMGLAGKETQYF.

The V call is TRBV5-4, the J call TRBJ2-7; 9 nucleotides match TRBD2. V lost 0 bases to trimming and J lost 6 bases; unmatched junction nucleotides: 7. The V gene's germline CDR1 is SGHNT and CDR2 YYREEE (reference sequence). The CDR3 length is 15 residues. The CDR3 sequence is CASSLVGGRAGEQYF. In DNA, the CDR3 is TGTGCCAGCAGCTTGGTTGGCGGGAGGGCCGGCGAGCAGTACTTC.

This chain uses TRBV11-2 with TRBJ1-2; D remains ambiguous. V lost 5 bases to trimming and J lost 4 bases, with 17 bases between them. Germline CDR1 SGHAT, CDR2 FQNNGV. The CDR3 extends over 15 amino acids. The CDR3 is CASSPPPRLGYGYTF. CDR3 DNA sequence: TGTGCCAGCAGCCCCCCCCCGCGGCTGGGCTATGGCTACACCTTC.

This rearrangement joins TRBV4-1 to TRBJ1-2; TRBD1 matches at 7 bases. V lost 1 base, J lost 5 bases, and 4 bases stayed unmatched. This CDR3 spans 14 amino acids. From germline, CDR1 is MGHRA and CDR2 YSYEKL. Written as DNA, the CDR3 is TGCGCCAGCAGCCAAGCGGACAGGAGTTATGGCTACACCTTC. It translates to CASSQADRSYGYTF.

The chain couples TRBV6-5 to TRBJ2-3; D may be TRBD1 (5 bases). This CDR3 is built from 15 residues. V was pared by 11 bases and J by 1 base, with 19 bases between. The germline CDR1 and CDR2 sequences are MNHEY and SVGAGI. CDR3 coding DNA: TGTGCCGGGGCCTCGTGTGTGGAGCGCACAGATACGCAGTATTTT. Translating it yields CAGASCVERTDTQYF.

Only a few counts were recorded for this clone. This sequence joins TRBV10-1 and TRBJ2-3; D is unclear. This CDR3 is built from 13 residues. The V gene lost 4 bases and the J gene lost 1 base, with 6 bases spanning the gap. CDR1 and CDR2 from the germline V gene are WNHNN and SYGVQD (reference sequence). CDR3 sequence (DNA): TGCGCCAGCAGTGTAAGGGGCACAGATACGCAGTATTTT. It yields the protein CASSVRGTDTQYF.

This chain joins TRBV18 and TRBJ2-1, with 8 bases lining up with TRBD1. The CDR3 consists of 12 residues. V trimming: 5 bases; J trimming: 10 bases; junction bases outside the gene matches: 4. The germline CDR1 and CDR2 sequences are KGHSH and LQKENI. The CDR3 DNA reads TGTGCCAGCTCAGGGACAGGAAACGAGCAGTTCTTC. Residues: CASSGTGNEQFF.

V and J are TRBV2 and TRBJ2-2, with TRBD2 as a possible D gene (6 bases). The germline V and J ends were trimmed by 4 bases and 3 bases, with 9 bases remaining between them. CDR3 length: 14 residues. The germline V gene has CDR1 SNHLY and CDR2 FYNNEI. In DNA, the CDR3 is TGTGCCAGCAGTGGGGGGGAGGACACCGGGGAGCTGTTTTTT. Its translation is CASSGGEDTGELFF.

This clone was seen only a few times. The genes are TRBV4-1 and TRBJ2-1; 12 nucleotides match TRBD2. There are 18 residues in the CDR3. Germline values: CDR1 MGHRA, CDR2 YSYEKL. Trimming took 5 bases from V and 0 from J; bases not matched to a gene: 8. This CDR3 is CASSSSGREPISYNEQFF. The CDR3 DNA reads TGCGCCAGCAGCTCTAGCGGGAGGGAACCTATCTCCTACAATGAGCAGTTCTTC.

The chain carries TRBV7-3 and TRBJ2-3, with D maybe TRBD2 (5 bases). Looked up from germline, CDR1 is SGHTA and CDR2 is FQGTGA. Trimming pared 0 bases from V and 1 base from J, leaving 11 bases between. The CDR3 is 16 residues long. This CDR3 is CASSLTGSVGTDTQYF. In DNA, the CDR3 is TGTGCCAGCAGCTTAACGGGGAGCGTTGGCACAGATACGCAGTATTTT.

To note about this clone: This sample includes further DNA sequences coding for the same CDR3. The chain has TRBV29-1 and TRBJ1-2; 8 bases align to TRBD1. CDR3 length: 13 amino acids. The germline CDR1 and CDR2 sequences are SQVTM and ANQGSEA. With 1 base clipped from V and 4 bases from J, the junction kept 2 bases outside the gene matches. The CDR3 protein is CSVEAGGGYGYTF. The CDR3 nucleotides read TGCAGCGTTGAAGCAGGGGGCGGCTATGGCTACACCTTC.

The chain links TRBV5-6 to TRBJ1-1; a possible D gene is TRBD1 (6 bases). This CDR3 comprises 13 residues. In germline, CDR1 is SGHDT, CDR2 YYEEEE. The ends were cut back, 5 bases at V and 6 bases at J, with 14 bases in the middle. CDR3: CASRGHTVAEAFF. The CDR3 region has the DNA TGTGCCAGCAGGGGACACACTGTTGCTGAAGCTTTCTTT.